One and the same sample provided the 30 T cell receptor beta chains below, sequenced in a study of cytomegalovirus exposure and HLA in healthy donors. This PCR relied on a set of 60 Vbeta primers and 13 Jbeta primers. Sequenced by immunoSEQ multiplex PCR; TCRdb stores in-frame clones only, minus some. The table includes under 200,000 clones, roughly 80% detected once. Sequenced: PBMCs. These receptors were taken from a male donor in good health and CMV-seropositive.

Only a few counts were recorded for this clone. This sequence joins TRBV9 and TRBJ2-2, with D possibly being TRBD1 (6 bases). CDR3 size: 18 residues. With 0 bases removed from V and 6 bases from J, the gap between germline ends came to 21 bases. Per germline, CDR1 SGDLS and CDR2 YYNGEE. For the CDR3, the DNA is TGTGCCAGCAGCGTAGGGACAGTCAGAATTAGAAGTGCCGGGGAGCTGTTTTTT. Amino acid sequence: CASSVGTVRIRSAGELFF.

This clone was recorded once. This sample also contains other DNA sequences that code for the same CDR3. This chain uses TRBV6-5 with TRBJ2-2, with 7 bases aligning to TRBD2. This CDR3 spans 15 amino acids. The ends lost 2 bases at V and 5 bases at J; junction bases unmatched: 5. Germline assignment: CDR1 MNHEY and CDR2 SVGAGI. The CDR3 spells CASSYGGGGTGELFF. DNA for the CDR3: TGTGCCAGCAGTTACGGGGGGGGTGGAACCGGGGAGCTGTTTTTT.

CDR3 in amino acids: CASSFPPGLAGNEQFF. The CDR3 nucleotides read TGTGCCAGCAGTTTCCCCCCGGGACTAGCGGGCAATGAGCAGTTCTTC. This chain connects TRBV28 to TRBJ2-1, with TRBD2 identical over 12 bases. The ends lost 3 bases at V and 6 bases at J; junction bases unmatched: 6. There are 16 residues in the CDR3. CDR1 is MDHEN, CDR2 SYDVKM, per germline.

This rearrangement joins TRBV7-9 to TRBJ1-3; D is undetermined. The CDR3 is 12 residues long. Between the trimmed V and J ends, which lost 10 bases and 1 base, there was a span of 8 bases. Germline loops: CDR1 SEHNR, CDR2 FQNEAQ (reference sequence). The CDR3 spells CATAESGNTIYF. The CDR3 DNA reads as TGTGCCACCGCGGAATCTGGAAACACCATATATTTT. The full variable domain, completed using reference TRBV7-9 and TRBJ1-3, is DTGVSQNPRHKITKRGQNVTFRCDPISEHNRLYWYRQTLGQGPEFLTYFQNEAQLEKSRLLSDRFSAERPKGSFSTLEIQRTEQGDSAMYLCATAESGNTIYFGEGSWLTVV.

This chain links TRBV6-4 with TRBJ2-5; 8 positions agree with TRBD1. The CDR3 contains 16 residues. The trim removed 6 bases at V and 4 bases at J, leaving 13 bases unmatched. Germline loops: CDR1 MRHNA, CDR2 SNTAGT. DNA for the CDR3: TGTGCCAGCAGAGCAACCTCGACAGGGGTCGGAGAGACCCAGTACTTC. It encodes CASRATSTGVGETQYF.

This sequence joins TRBV10-3 and TRBJ2-1; a possible D gene is TRBD2 (5 bases). The CDR3 runs to 14 residues. Trimming left V 1 base short and J 12 bases short, with 16 bases between. Per germline, CDR1 ENHRY and CDR2 SYGVKD. Here the CDR3 DNA reads TGTGCCATCAGTGAGTACGGGAAACTTCGCGTGCAGTTCTTC. It translates to CAISEYGKLRVQFF.

This chain connects TRBV18 to TRBJ2-7, with 8 bases fitting TRBD1. Germline CDR1 KGHSH, CDR2 LQKENI. The CDR3 is 14 residues long. V dropped 6 bases and J dropped 7; count of bases not matched to a gene: 11. The CDR3, as DNA: TGTGCCAGCTCCCCTACGACAGGGGTGGGAGAGCAGTACTTC. Encoded protein: CASSPTTGVGEQYF.

On this clone itself: The same CDR3 arises from other DNA sequences in this sample as well. V is TRBV7-9 and J is TRBJ1-1, with D unresolved. Per germline, CDR1 SEHNR and CDR2 FQNEAQ (reference sequence). Trimming removed 6 bases at V and 0 bases at J, with 8 bases between. This CDR3 comprises 13 residues. The CDR3 DNA reads as TGTGCCAGCAGTTTTACAGTGAACACTGAAGCTTTCTTT. Translation gives CASSFTVNTEAFF.

DNA of the CDR3: TGTGCCAGCAGCGTAGGACCCCTTCTAGGGAGCTCCTACAATGAGCAGTTCTTC. Residues: CASSVGPLLGSSYNEQFF. The chain couples TRBV9 to TRBJ2-1; a weak D match, TRBD2 (5 bases). V was clipped by 0 bases and J by 0 bases, with 16 bases between them. This CDR3 has 18 residues. Germline assignment: CDR1 SGDLS and CDR2 YYNGEE.

The chain recombines TRBV28 with TRBJ1-2, with D unclear. Trimming removed 6 bases at V and 8 bases at J, with 22 bases between. CDR1 and CDR2 from the germline V gene are MDHEN and SYDVKM. This CDR3 comprises 15 residues. The CDR3 region has the DNA TGTGCCAGCAGGTTTTATCCCAATGAACTTAACGGCTACACCTTC. This translates into CASRFYPNELNGYTF.

The DNA of the CDR3 is TGCGCCAGCAGCTTGGGGACAGCCATATACGAGCAGTACTTC. It codes for CASSLGTAIYEQYF. The J gene is TRBJ2-5, the V gene TRBV5-1, with D tentatively TRBD1 (6 bases). The DNA end is a closer match to TRBJ2-7, so the J assignment may be wrong. The length of the CDR3 is 14 residues. Germline loops: CDR1 SGHRS, CDR2 YFSETQ.

The genes are TRBV19 and TRBJ2-2, with D possibly TRBD2 on 5 matching bases. Germline CDR1 and CDR2: LNHDA and SQIVND (reference sequence). V lost 9 bases and J lost 7, with 6 bases in between. This CDR3 region has 10 residues. The CDR3: CASRGGELFF. The CDR3 DNA reads TGTGCCAGCCGGGGCGGGGAGCTGTTTTTT.

The V and J genes are TRBV5-4 and TRBJ2-5; 9 bases agree with TRBD2. V lost 2 bases, J lost 5 bases, and 13 bases stayed unmatched. CDR1 SGHNT and CDR2 YYREEE come from the germline V gene (reference sequence). The CDR3 is 17 amino acids. The CDR3: CASSFVRMAGGWETQYF. The CDR3 region has the DNA TGTGCCAGCAGCTTTGTACGGATGGCGGGAGGGTGGGAGACCCAGTACTTC.

This clone was counted between two and nine times. The V call is TRBV18, the J call TRBJ2-2; D gene ambiguous. CDR1 and CDR2 (germline): KGHSH, LQKENI. V was trimmed by 0 bases and J by 7 bases, leaving 6 bases between them. This CDR3 is built from 13 residues. The CDR3 nucleotides read TGTGCCAGCTCACCACCAGGCGGCGGGGAGCTGTTTTTT. It translates to CASSPPGGGELFF.

This chain joins TRBV9 and TRBJ2-2, with unresolved D. V lost 4 bases to trimming and J lost 7 bases, with 11 bases between them. Germline CDR1 SGDLS, CDR2 YYNGEE. The CDR3 sequence is 13 residues long. The CDR3: CASSSALGGELFF. The DNA for the CDR3 is TGTGCCAGCAGCTCGGCGCTAGGCGGGGAGCTGTTTTTT.

The CDR3 region is CASSIAATVNTEAFF. CDR3 DNA: TGTGCCAGTAGTATAGCCGCGACAGTTAACACTGAAGCTTTCTTT. The chain is built from TRBV19 and TRBJ1-1; maybe TRBD1 (5 bases). This CDR3 spans 15 amino acids. The germline CDR1 and CDR2 sequences are LNHDA and SQIVND (reference sequence). Trimming stripped 1 base from V and 2 bases from J, with 11 bases between. The full variable domain, its missing parts supplied by reference TRBV19 and TRBJ1-1, is DGGITQSPKYLFRKEGQNVTLSCEQNLNHDAMYWYRQDPGQGLRLIYYSQIVNDFQKGDIAEGYSVSREKKESFPLTVTSAQKNPTAFYLCASSIAATVNTEAFFGQGTRLTVV.

This chain connects TRBV7-2 to TRBJ2-7, with D perhaps matching TRBD1 (7 bases). V shed 4 bases and J shed 4 bases, with 23 bases lying between them. CDR3 length equals 17 residues. CDR1 and CDR2 from the germline V gene are SGHTA and FQGNSA. CDR3 loop: CASSYTQGGSITYEQYF. CDR3 sequence (DNA): TGTGCCAGCAGCTACACCCAGGGGGGCAGCATCACTTACGAGCAGTACTTC.

This clone showed up just a few times. The genes are TRBV6-6 and TRBJ2-1; D might be TRBD1 (5 bases). CDR1 is MNHNY, CDR2 SVGAGI, per germline (reference sequence). The V gene lost 10 bases and the J gene lost 15 bases, with 16 bases spanning the gap. The CDR3 length is 10 residues. CDR3 bases: TGTGCCATCCCATTAAGAAGGGGGTTCTTC. It yields the protein CAIPLRRGFF.

This chain joins TRBV18 and TRBJ2-5; possible D gene TRBD1, 6 bases. V was shortened by 7 bases and J by 2 bases, with 17 bases between the two germline ends. Germline V lookup: CDR1 KGHSH, CDR2 LQKENI. The CDR3 is made up of 15 amino acids. Here the CDR3 DNA reads TGTGCCAGCTTACGACAGGCGATTATACAAGAGACCCAGTACTTC. It encodes CASLRQAIIQETQYF.

The chain has TRBV7-9 and TRBJ2-1, with D perhaps matching TRBD2 (6 bases). The CDR3 spans 15 residues. Germline V CDR1 and CDR2: SEHNR, FQNEAQ (reference sequence). Trimming pared 7 bases from V and 7 bases from J, leaving 20 bases between. CDR3 sequence (DNA): TGTGCCAGCAACTTCGGCGGGGCAGCGCTGAATGAGCAGTTCTTC. Encoded protein: CASNFGGAALNEQFF.

With regard to this clone: One junction end disagrees with the germline gene, perhaps due to a read error. V gene TRBV28 combines with J gene TRBJ1-2, with 9 bases aligning to TRBD1. Looked up from germline, CDR1 is MDHEN and CDR2 is SYDVKM. This CDR3 has 13 amino acids. The CDR3 protein is CAGSQGQGVGYTF. In DNA, the CDR3 is TGTGCCGGCAGCCAGGGACAGGGTGTTGGCTACACCTTC.

The chain links TRBV4-3 to TRBJ1-1, with TRBD1 matching 7 bases. CDR3 length: 14 residues. V shed 3 bases, J shed 1 base, and the junction held 2 bases outside the gene matches. Per the germline V gene, CDR1 is LGHNA and CDR2 is YSLEER. CDR3 nucleotides: TGCGCCAGCAGCCAGAACAGGGGGAACACTGAAGCTTTCTTT. This gives the protein CASSQNRGNTEAFF.

CDR3: CAWSPVLSSGNTIYF. The CDR3 DNA sequence: TGTGCCTGGAGTCCGGTTTTAAGCTCTGGAAACACCATATATTTT. The chain is built from TRBV30 and TRBJ1-3; unclear D gene. V was trimmed by 2 bases and J by 0 bases, leaving 11 bases between them. The CDR3 loop spans 15 amino acids. CDR1 is GTSNPN and CDR2 is SVGIG in the germline V gene (reference sequence).

In DNA, the CDR3 is TGTGCCAGCAGCCAACAAAGAGGGACAGGGGTTGGCGAGCAGTTCTTC. The encoded protein is CASSQQRGTGVGEQFF. The chain carries TRBV13 and TRBJ2-1, with 10 bases fitting TRBD1. Trimming cost V 5 bases and J 10 bases; bases outside gene matches: 14. CDR3 size: 16 residues. Germline lookup yields CDR1 PRHDT and CDR2 FYEKMQ (reference sequence).

Of note for this clone: Germline is not matched at one junction end, which may reflect a read error. The rearrangement links TRBV7-9 to TRBJ1-5; 8 bases align to TRBD1. Germline loops: CDR1 SEHNR, CDR2 FQNEAQ (reference sequence). There are 12 residues in the CDR3. The CDR3: CSSSSDREGQHF. For the CDR3, the DNA is TGTTCCAGCAGCTCGGACAGGGAGGGCCAGCATTTT.

This chain joins TRBV6-1 and TRBJ2-5; 9 positions match TRBD2. Germline CDR1 MNHNS, CDR2 SASEGT. The CDR3 is made up of 18 amino acids. J gave up 3 bases and V 1 base, and 12 bases lay outside the gene matches. The CDR3 sequence: CASSEDGGVAGVKETQYF. The CDR3 nucleotides read TGTGCCAGCAGTGAAGATGGAGGGGTAGCGGGAGTCAAAGAGACCCAGTACTTC.

The chain combines TRBV6-1 with TRBJ1-3; no firm D call. From germline, CDR1 is MNHNS and CDR2 SASEGT. V was cut by 3 bases and J by 2 bases, with 14 bases left in between. There are 16 residues in the CDR3. This CDR3 is CASSDLQRIPGNTIYF. Here the CDR3 DNA reads TGTGCCAGCAGTGATTTGCAGCGAATCCCTGGAAACACCATATATTTT.

The V call is TRBV4-1, the J call TRBJ1-3; D unresolved. Germline V gene lookup returns CDR1 MGHRA and CDR2 YSYEKL. With 0 bases removed from V and 0 bases from J, the gap between germline ends came to 12 bases. The CDR3 consists of 17 residues. The CDR3 DNA sequence: TGCGCCAGCAGCCAAGAGCCCCTTACACACTCTGGAAACACCATATATTTT. Translation gives CASSQEPLTHSGNTIYF.

This clone has only one observation. The chain is built from TRBV27 and TRBJ2-7, with TRBD2 identical over 8 bases. Per germline, CDR1 MNHEY and CDR2 SMNVEV (reference sequence). This CDR3 spans 15 amino acids. The trim removed 6 bases at V and 3 bases at J, leaving 10 bases unmatched. The DNA for the CDR3 is TGTGCCAGCAGGGACAGATTAGCGGGAAACTACGAGCAGTACTTC. This translates into CASRDRLAGNYEQYF.

The rearrangement links TRBV25-1 to TRBJ2-3, with a tentative D call TRBD1 (6 bases). The V and J ends lost 2 bases and 3 bases respectively, with 15 bases between them. The CDR3 has 16 amino acids. Germline CDR1 is MGHDK and CDR2 is SYGVNS. The CDR3 coding sequence is TGTGCCAGCAGTGAAACAGGGCCACCGGGAACAGATACGCAGTATTTT. It is translated as CASSETGPPGTDTQYF.